Sequencing of this T cell receptor (beta chain) was carried out in a study of Ad26.COV2.S vaccination and SARS-CoV-2 variants. Study context: Into the muscle, Ad26.COV2.S was dosed once or twice, 56 days apart.

Germline CDR1 PRHDT, CDR2 FYEKMQ (reference sequence). With V trimmed by 0 bases and J by 4 bases, 9 bases remained unmatched. CDR3 length: 17 residues. Clones were read by immunoSEQ multiplex PCR, and TCRdb kept only the in-frame ones, dropping some. The table lists 300,000 to 400,000 clones, 85% to 90% of them singletons. The treatment denotes: about 20 received Ad26.COV2.S at low or high dose, single or two shots; several received placebo; per-sample allocation not given. The investigators took samples on day 63 after the first vaccine or placebo injection. This chain joins TRBV13 and TRBJ1-3; 7 positions match TRBD1. This TCR derives from a person aged 18-65 years who received the Ad26.COV2.S COVID-19 vaccine or a placebo. Sequences were derived from peripheral blood, sampled in a trial of Ad26.COV2.S vaccine versus placebo. CDR3 region: CASSLGIQGPSGNTIYF. The DNA of the CDR3 is TGTGCCAGCAGCTTAGGAATACAGGGGCCGTCAGGAAACACCATATATTTT.